This paragraph reports one TCR beta chain. Its antigen is still unknown. Treatment meaning: 15 to 20 received Ad26.COV2.S at low or high dose, single or two shots; roughly five received placebo; per-sample allocation not given. Day 63 after the first vaccine or placebo injection was the time point for sampling. This sample is drawn from a study of Ad26.COV2.S vaccination and SARS-CoV-2 variants. Overall study: Donor was in the COV1001 Ad26.COV2.S trial arm. Ad26.COV2.S shots went into the muscle once or twice, 56 days apart.

General study points: Possibly, TCR breadth and depth analyses underestimated total T cell responses. Once vaccination had occurred, spike-specific CD8+ and CD4+ T cell responses reportedly showed substantial breadth.

V lost 3 bases to trimming and J lost 5 bases, with 11 bases between them. Germline V gives CDR1 DFQATT, CDR2 SNEGSKA (reference sequence). This CDR3 region has 12 residues. Only in-frame clones appear in the TCRdb table, and some are missing; sequencing was by immunoSEQ multiplex PCR. Among 300,000 to 350,000 clones, just under 85% were seen once, and the ten largest hold 2% to 2.5%. Sample: peripheral blood, taken in a trial of Ad26.COV2.S vaccine versus placebo. The TCR comes from a person between 18 and 65 years old who received the Ad26.COV2.S COVID-19 vaccine or a placebo. V and J are TRBV20-1 and TRBJ2-7, with D possibly being TRBD2 (5 bases). The CDR3 spells CSASLSRDEQYF. CDR3 in DNA: TGCAGTGCTAGTCTCTCGCGGGACGAGCAGTACTTC.